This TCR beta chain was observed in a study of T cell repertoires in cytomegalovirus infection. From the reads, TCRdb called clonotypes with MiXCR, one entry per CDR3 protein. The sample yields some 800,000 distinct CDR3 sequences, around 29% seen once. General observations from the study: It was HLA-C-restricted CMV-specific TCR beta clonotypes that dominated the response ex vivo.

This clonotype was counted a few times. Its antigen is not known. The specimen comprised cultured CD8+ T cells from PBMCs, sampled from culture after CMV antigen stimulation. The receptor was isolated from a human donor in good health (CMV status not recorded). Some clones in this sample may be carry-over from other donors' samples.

The CDR3 is CASSGTGASTDTQYF. DNA of the CDR3: TGTGCCAGCAGCGGAACAGGGGCGAGCACAGATACGCAGTATTTT. The rearrangement links TRBV7-3 to TRBJ2-3, with 7 bases identical to TRBD1. Germline CDR1 reads SGHTA; CDR2 reads FQGTGA. V lost 5 bases and J lost 0; bases outside the gene matches: 5. CDR3 length: 15 residues. Variable domain in full (rest from reference TRBV7-3 and TRBJ2-3): GAGVSQTPSNKVTEKGKYVELRCDPISGHTALYWYRQSLGQGPEFLIYFQGTGAADDSGLPNDRFFAVRPEGSVSTLKIQRTERGDSAVYLCASSGTGASTDTQYFGPGTRLTVL.